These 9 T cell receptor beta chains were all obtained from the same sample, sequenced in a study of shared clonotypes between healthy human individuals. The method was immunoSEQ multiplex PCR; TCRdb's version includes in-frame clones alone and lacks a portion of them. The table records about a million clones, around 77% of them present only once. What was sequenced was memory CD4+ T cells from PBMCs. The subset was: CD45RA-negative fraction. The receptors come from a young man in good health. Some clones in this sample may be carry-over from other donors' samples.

Written as DNA, the CDR3 is TGTGCCAGCAGCCCAGCCGGGACAGGGCTCCAAGAGACCCAGTACTTC. As protein: CASSPAGTGLQETQYF. The V call is TRBV7-6, the J call TRBJ2-5; 9 nucleotides agree with TRBD1. Germline CDR1 and CDR2: SGHVS and FNYEAQ. The CDR3 totals 16 residues. After removal of 5 bases from V and 1 base from J, the junction contained 8 bases not matched to a gene. The full variable domain, in which reference TRBV7-6 and TRBJ2-5 provide the parts outside the CDR3, is GAGVSQSPRYKVTKRGQDVALRCDPISGHVSLYWYRQALGQGPEFLTYFNYEAQQDKSGLPNDRFSAERPEGSISTLTIQRTEQRDSAMYRCASSPAGTGLQETQYFGPGTRLLVL.

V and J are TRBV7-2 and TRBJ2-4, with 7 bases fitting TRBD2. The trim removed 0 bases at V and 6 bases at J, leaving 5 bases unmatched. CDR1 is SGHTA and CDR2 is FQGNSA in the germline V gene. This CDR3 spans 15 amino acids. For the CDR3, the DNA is TGTGCCAGCAGCTTAGCCGCGGGAGCTCCAAACATTCAGTACTTC. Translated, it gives CASSLAAGAPNIQYF. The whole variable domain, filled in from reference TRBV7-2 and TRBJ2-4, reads GAGVSQSPSNKVTEKGKDVELRCDPISGHTALYWYRQSLGQGLEFLIYFQGNSAPDKSGLPSDRFSAERTGGSVSTLTIQRTQQEDSAVYLCASSLAAGAPNIQYFGAGTRLSVL.

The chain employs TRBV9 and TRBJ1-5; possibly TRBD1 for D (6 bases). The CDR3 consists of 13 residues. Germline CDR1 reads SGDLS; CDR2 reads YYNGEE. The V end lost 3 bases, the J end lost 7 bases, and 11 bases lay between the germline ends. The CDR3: CASSGPGGQPQHF. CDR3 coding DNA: TGTGCCAGCAGCGGCCCTGGGGGCCAGCCCCAGCATTTT.

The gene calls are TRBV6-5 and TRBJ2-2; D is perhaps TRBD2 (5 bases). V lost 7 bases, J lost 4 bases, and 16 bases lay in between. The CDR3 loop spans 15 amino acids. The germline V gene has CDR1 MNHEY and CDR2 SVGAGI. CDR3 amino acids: CASTRTPSGTGELFF. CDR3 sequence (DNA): TGTGCCAGCACCCGGACTCCTTCGGGCACCGGGGAGCTGTTTTTT.

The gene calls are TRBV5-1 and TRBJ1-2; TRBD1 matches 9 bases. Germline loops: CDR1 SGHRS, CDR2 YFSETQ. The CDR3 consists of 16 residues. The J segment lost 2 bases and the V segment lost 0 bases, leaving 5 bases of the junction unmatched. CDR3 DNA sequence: TGCGCCAGCAGCTTGGAAAGGGGGACAGGGAACTATGGCTACACCTTC. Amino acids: CASSLERGTGNYGYTF.

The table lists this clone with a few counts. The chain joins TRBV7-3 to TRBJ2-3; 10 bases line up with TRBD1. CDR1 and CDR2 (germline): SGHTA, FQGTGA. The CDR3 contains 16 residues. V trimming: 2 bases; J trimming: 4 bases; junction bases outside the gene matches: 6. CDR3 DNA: TGTGCCAGCAGCTTATCCGCCGGGACAGGGGCAGATACGCAGTATTTT. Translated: CASSLSAGTGADTQYF.

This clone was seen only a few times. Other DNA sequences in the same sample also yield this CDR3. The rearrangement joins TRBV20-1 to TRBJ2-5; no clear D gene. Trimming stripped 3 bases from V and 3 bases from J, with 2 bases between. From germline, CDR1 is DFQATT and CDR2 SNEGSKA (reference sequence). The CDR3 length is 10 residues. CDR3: CSAREETQYF. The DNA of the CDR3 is TGCAGTGCTAGGGAAGAGACCCAGTACTTC.

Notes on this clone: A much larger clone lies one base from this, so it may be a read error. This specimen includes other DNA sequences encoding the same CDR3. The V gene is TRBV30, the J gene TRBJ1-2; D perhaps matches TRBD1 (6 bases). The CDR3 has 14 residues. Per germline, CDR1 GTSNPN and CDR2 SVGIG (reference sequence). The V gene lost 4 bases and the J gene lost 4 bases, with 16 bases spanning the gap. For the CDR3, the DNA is TGTGCCTGGACTCCCTCTGAGACAGGCTATGGCTACACCTTC. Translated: CAWTPSETGYGYTF.

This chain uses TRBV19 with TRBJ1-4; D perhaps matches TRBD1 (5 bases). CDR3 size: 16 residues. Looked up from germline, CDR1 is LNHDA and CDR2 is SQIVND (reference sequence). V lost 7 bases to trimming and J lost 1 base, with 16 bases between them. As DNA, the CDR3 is TGTGCCAGTACTCGAAGGGCGGGGGAAACTAATGAAAAACTGTTTTTT. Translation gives CASTRRAGETNEKLFF.